The sequence of this T cell receptor beta chain was determined in a study of OX40 agonist ivuxolimab in advanced cancers. Sequencing was performed with immunoSEQ multiplex PCR; in TCRdb, only in-frame clones are kept and a portion is missing. The profile shows about 40,000 clones, around 81% of them singletons. The trim removed 0 bases at V and 3 bases at J, leaving 10 bases unmatched. The V gene's germline CDR1 is PRHDT and CDR2 FYEKMQ (reference sequence). The CDR3 has 19 residues. A remark on this clone: Its antigen is as yet unknown.

Study-wide findings and caveats: The study observed clonal expansion of CD4+ and CD8+ blood T cells by week 6 at 0.1 to 3.0 mg/kg. CD8+ T cells averaged more expanded clones than CD4+.

The V and J genes are TRBV13 and TRBJ2-2; 10 positions match TRBD2. The sequence derives from an adult with an advanced solid tumor such as melanoma, head and neck, liver or kidney cancer. The material sequenced was CD4+ or CD8+ T cells sorted from blood, taken in a trial of the OX40 agonist ivuxolimab. The CDR3, as DNA: TGTGCCAGCAGCTTAGGGGGGACTAGCGAGACTCAGGACACCGGGGAGCTGTTTTTT. Translation: CASSLGGTSETQDTGELFF.